Only one count was recorded for the clone carrying this T cell receptor (beta chain). This sample was taken from a study of blood T cell repertoires in COVID-19. Measured with immunoSEQ multiplex PCR; TCRdb has only the in-frame clones, and not every one. The sample has 130,000 to 150,000 clones, about 89% seen once. V was cut by 3 bases and J by 4 bases, with 13 bases left in between. The CDR3 is 15 amino acids. Germline V gives CDR1 SEHNR, CDR2 FQNEAQ (reference sequence). This TCR was sampled from a man between 60 and 70 years old who had recovered from COVID-19. The rearrangement uses TRBV7-9 and TRBJ2-1, with a weak D call TRBD2 (6 bases). Sequenced material: PBMCs or T cells enriched from blood (not recorded which). CDR3 DNA: TGTGCCAGCAGCTTCAGCCGCGGGATTTACAATGAGCAGTTCTTC. Amino acid sequence: CASSFSRGIYNEQFF.